The present T cell receptor beta chain was sequenced within a study of regulatory T cells in long-lasting Graves disease. This clonotype was recorded at least ten times. This CDR3 region has 11 residues. Germline V gives CDR1 DFQATT, CDR2 SNEGSKA (reference sequence). V lost 1 base and J lost 12, with 10 bases in between. Time point described: newly diagnosed GD, antithyroid drugs for less than 3 months. Researchers made the TCR library from RNA that was extracted from PBMCs. Combining iRepertoire HTBI primers with Arm-PCR of CDR3 regions, the authors built TCR beta libraries. MiXCR, run by TCRdb on the multiplex PCR reads, gives a single entry per CDR3 protein. The sample shows 390,000 or so distinct CDR3 sequences, roughly 10% of them seen only once. This sample was shared with a second study, whose subject was T cells in Graves' hyperthyroidism and ophthalmopathy.

The source is a woman younger than 30 with Graves disease. The material sequenced was peripheral blood mononuclear cells (PBMCs), taken at new diagnosis, from a patient treated with antithyroid drugs. The chain links TRBV20-1 to TRBJ2-1; D is possibly TRBD1 or TRBD2 (7 bases each). The CDR3 DNA reads TGCAGTGCTAGAGGCAGGGGGGGGCAGTTCTTC. Its translation: CSARGRGGQFF.